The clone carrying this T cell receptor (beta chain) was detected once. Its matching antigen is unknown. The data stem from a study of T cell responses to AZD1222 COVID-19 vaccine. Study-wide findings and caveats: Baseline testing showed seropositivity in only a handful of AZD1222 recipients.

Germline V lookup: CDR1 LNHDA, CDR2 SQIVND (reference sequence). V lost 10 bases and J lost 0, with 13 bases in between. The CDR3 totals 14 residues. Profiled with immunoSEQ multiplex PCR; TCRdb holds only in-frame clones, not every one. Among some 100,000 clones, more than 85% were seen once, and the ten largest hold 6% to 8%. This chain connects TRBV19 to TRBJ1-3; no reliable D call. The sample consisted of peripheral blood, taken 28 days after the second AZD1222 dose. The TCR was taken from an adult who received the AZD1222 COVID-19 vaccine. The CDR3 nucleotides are TGTGCCACTATAGACCGCTACTCTGGAAACACCATATATTTT. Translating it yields CATIDRYSGNTIYF.